The 30 T cell receptor beta chains presented below share a single source sample, sequenced in a study of molecular identifiers for immune sequencing clone quantification. Using its own MiXCR run on the PCR reads, TCRdb lists one record per CDR3 protein. The table has 65,000 or so distinct CDR3 sequences, 15% to 20% seen once. Material: naive CD8+ T cells from blood, with Jurkat cell RNA spiked in. Subset: FACS-sorted CD8+CD4-CCR7+CD45RA+ naive T cells. The source is a human donor in good health. Some libraries in this study had Jurkat cell RNA spiked in.

This clonotype was observed at least ten times. The gene calls are TRBV28 and TRBJ2-7; D ambiguous. The CDR3 extends over 11 amino acids. Germline CDR1 MDHEN, CDR2 SYDVKM. The V gene lost 5 bases and the J gene lost 5 bases, with 7 bases spanning the gap. CDR3 amino acids: CASSVLHEQYF. The CDR3, as DNA: TGTGCCAGCAGTGTTCTCCACGAGCAGTACTTC.

Regarding this clonotype: Since a much larger clone is just one base distant, this may be a read error. The chain carries TRBV29-1 and TRBJ1-1; D might be TRBD1 (5 bases). The CDR3 is 10 residues long. CDR1 is SQVTM, CDR2 ANQGSEA, per germline. CDR3 protein: CSVEERPGLF. The CDR3 nucleotides read TGCAGCGTTGAAGAAAGGCCAGGGCTCTTT.

About this clonotype itself: It may be a read error: a sequence one base away is much more abundant. The V and J genes are TRBV20-1 and TRBJ2-2; D is unresolved. From germline, CDR1 is DFQATT and CDR2 SNEGSKA (reference sequence). CDR3 length: 12 amino acids. DNA for the CDR3: TGCGGTGCTACGATAGACACCGGGGAGCTGTTTTTT. Residues: CGATIDTGELFF.

This clonotype was seen at least ten times. The chain uses TRBV15 and TRBJ1-5; D perhaps matches TRBD1 (5 bases). This CDR3 is built from 16 residues. Trimming cost V 0 bases and J 1 base, with 10 bases left between them. Germline V gene sequence: CDR1 LNHNV, CDR2 YYDKDF (reference sequence). The CDR3 spells CATSRERQGSNQPQHF. Here the CDR3 DNA reads TGTGCCACCAGCAGAGAGCGGCAGGGAAGCAATCAGCCCCAGCATTTT. Together with reference TRBV15 and TRBJ1-5, the CDR3 gives the full variable domain: DAMVIQNPRYQVTQFGKPVTLSCSQTLNHNVMYWYQQKSSQAPKLLFHYYDKDFNNEADTPDNFQSRRPNTSFCFLDIRSPGLGDTAMYLCATSRERQGSNQPQHFGDGTRLSIL.

This clonotype has ten or more counts. The chain links TRBV24-1 to TRBJ1-1; D unresolved. Trimming removed 7 bases from V and 0 bases from J, with 8 bases in between. Per germline, CDR1 KGHDR and CDR2 SFDVKD. This CDR3 comprises 13 residues. Written as DNA, the CDR3 is TGTGCCACCAGGGCAGGCATGAACACTGAAGCTTTCTTT. This gives the protein CATRAGMNTEAFF.

This clonotype was found many times. The rearrangement joins TRBV7-9 to TRBJ2-3, with D unclear. Germline V gives CDR1 SEHNR, CDR2 FQNEAQ (reference sequence). V was trimmed by 5 bases and J by 0 bases, leaving 15 bases between them. CDR3 length: 16 residues. CDR3 in DNA: TGTGCCAGCAGCCGAGTTGCAGTGCCTAGCACAGATACGCAGTATTTT. Protein product: CASSRVAVPSTDTQYF.

This clonotype was seen a handful of times. The chain joins TRBV30 to TRBJ2-2; TRBD2 matches 12 bases. The CDR3 length is 16 residues. Trimming took 0 bases from V and 6 from J; bases not matched to a gene: 5. Per germline, CDR1 GTSNPN and CDR2 SVGIG (reference sequence). The CDR3 DNA reads as TGTGCCTGGAGTGTTGGACTAGCGGGAAACGCCGGGGAGCTGTTTTTT. Translation gives CAWSVGLAGNAGELFF.

A note on this clonotype: This may be a read error, as it is one base from a much larger clone. The J gene is TRBJ2-5, the V gene TRBV9; 10 bases match TRBD2. Per the germline V gene, CDR1 is SGDLS and CDR2 is YYNGEE. This CDR3 contains 15 residues. The DNA of the CDR3 is TGTGCCAGCAGCGCGTCTCTAGCGGGAGCAGAGGCCCAGTACTTC. Residues: CASSASLAGAEAQYF. Full variable domain (remainder filled in from reference TRBV9 and TRBJ2-5): DSGVTQTPKHLITATGQRVTLRCSPRSGDLSVYWYQQSLDQGLQFLIQYYNGEERAKGNILERFSAQQFPDLHSELNLSSLELGDSALYFCASSASLAGAEAQYFGPGTRLLVL.

This clonotype was recorded at least ten times. The chain carries TRBV7-9 and TRBJ2-1; 8 nucleotides agree with TRBD2. CDR1 is SEHNR, CDR2 FQNEAQ, per germline (reference sequence). This CDR3 spans 20 amino acids. V shed 5 bases and J 8 bases; nucleotides not matched to a gene: 26. The CDR3 reads CASSPRGGSGILRGTHEQFF. In DNA, the CDR3 is TGTGCCAGCAGCCCTCGAGGAGGTAGCGGGATTCTACGGGGGACCCATGAGCAGTTCTTC.

This clonotype appeared many times. V is TRBV27 and J is TRBJ2-5, with D possibly matching TRBD1 (5 bases). The germline V gene encodes CDR1 MNHEY and CDR2 SMNVEV (reference sequence). The germline V and J ends were trimmed by 1 base and 4 bases, with 16 bases remaining between them. This CDR3 comprises 16 residues. CDR3 residues: CASSLYLGQGGETQYF. Here the CDR3 DNA reads TGTGCCAGCAGTTTATATCTGGGGCAGGGTGGAGAGACCCAGTACTTC.

At least ten counts were recorded for this clonotype. The V and J genes are TRBV6-5 and TRBJ2-5; no clear D gene. The CDR3 is made up of 17 amino acids. Germline V gene data show CDR1 as MNHEY and CDR2 as SVGAGI. The V and J ends lost 6 bases and 2 bases respectively, with 22 bases between them. This CDR3 reads CASSPTAPYYEQETQYF. The DNA for the CDR3 is TGTGCCAGCAGCCCCACAGCCCCGTACTACGAACAAGAGACCCAGTACTTC.

The table lists this clonotype with a few counts. CDR3 region: CATRGWGTNTEAFF. CDR3 nucleotide sequence: TGTGCCACCAGGGGGTGGGGGACGAACACTGAAGCTTTCTTT. The chain uses TRBV24-1 and TRBJ1-1; possible D gene TRBD1, 5 bases. Germline assignment: CDR1 KGHDR and CDR2 SFDVKD. This CDR3 region has 14 residues. The V and J ends lost 7 bases and 1 base respectively, with 12 bases between them.

V is TRBV3-1 and J is TRBJ2-7; 12 bases are a match to TRBD2. Germline trimming cut 4 bases from V and 4 bases from J; bases unmatched to any gene: 5. The germline CDR1 and CDR2 sequences are LGHDT and YNNKEL (reference sequence). The CDR3 runs to 15 residues. The CDR3 reads CASSPPGLAGYEQYF. DNA for the CDR3: TGTGCCAGCAGCCCACCCGGACTAGCGGGATACGAGCAGTACTTC.

Remarks on this clonotype: This may stem from a read error, because a much larger clone lies one nucleotide away. The CDR3, as DNA: TGTGCCAGCAGCTCGACCGAGACCCAGTACTTC. It codes for CASSSTETQYF. The rearrangement uses TRBV7-9 and TRBJ2-5; no clear D gene. The CDR3 runs to 11 residues. V was cut by 4 bases and J by 5 bases, with 5 bases left in between. Germline V gene data show CDR1 as SEHNR and CDR2 as FQNEAQ (reference sequence).

The chain carries TRBV5-1 and TRBJ1-2; possible D gene TRBD1, 5 bases. The germline CDR1 and CDR2 sequences are SGHRS and YFSETQ. The length of the CDR3 is 16 residues. V was trimmed by 4 bases and J by 1 base, leaving 17 bases between them. CDR3 bases: TGCGCCAGCAGCACGTACACAGGAGGGTTTAACTATGGCTACACCTTC. Translation: CASSTYTGGFNYGYTF.

Remarks on this clonotype: This may arise from a read error, as a much more abundant clone is one base away. This chain joins TRBV20-1 and TRBJ2-3; TRBD2 agrees at 9 bases. Per the germline V gene, CDR1 is DFQATT and CDR2 is SNEGSKA (reference sequence). The CDR3 is 14 residues long. CDR3 DNA sequence: TGCGGTGCTACCGCTAGCGGGACCCCAGATACGCAGTATTTT. Translating gives CGATASGTPDTQYF.

This clonotype was picked up many times. The V gene is TRBV12-3 or TRBV12-4, the J gene TRBJ2-5, with 14 bases that match TRBD2. V was clipped by 5 bases and J by 5 bases; unmatched bases: 10. The CDR3 is made up of 17 amino acids. The CDR3 nucleotides are TGTGCCAGCAGTACTGGGACTAGCGGGAGTTGGACGGAGACCCAGTACTTC. Its protein product is CASSTGTSGSWTETQYF.

This clonotype appeared many times. This chain links TRBV7-2 with TRBJ2-1; tentative D call: TRBD2 (6 bases). The V gene lost 1 base and the J gene lost 2 bases, with 18 bases spanning the gap. Germline assignment: CDR1 SGHTA and CDR2 FQGNSA. The CDR3 contains 18 residues. For the CDR3, the DNA is TGTGCCAGCAGCTTAGTGGAACGGGAGATCTTTACCTACAATGAGCAGTTCTTC. It specifies CASSLVEREIFTYNEQFF.

This clonotype was seen ten or more times. The chain combines TRBV4-1 with TRBJ1-1; 8 bases map to TRBD1. After removal of 2 bases from V and 4 bases from J, the junction contained 6 bases not matched to a gene. The CDR3 loop spans 15 amino acids. Looked up from germline, CDR1 is MGHRA and CDR2 is YSYEKL. This CDR3 reads CASSQNQGAGTEAFF. As DNA, the CDR3 is TGCGCCAGCAGCCAAAACCAGGGGGCGGGCACTGAAGCTTTCTTT.

This chain links TRBV7-8 with TRBJ2-1; 13 bases match TRBD2. Germline trimming cut 1 base from V and 10 bases from J; bases unmatched to any gene: 13. Per the germline V gene, CDR1 is SGHVS and CDR2 is FQNEAQ. This CDR3 has 18 amino acids. In nucleotides, the CDR3 is TGTGCCAGCAGCTTAGAAGCTGGAGGGGGACTAGCGGGAAAAGAGCAGTTCTTC. Translating gives CASSLEAGGGLAGKEQFF. The whole variable domain, remainder taken from reference TRBV7-8 and TRBJ2-1, is GAGVSQSPRYKVAKRGQDVALRCDPISGHVSLFWYQQALGQGPEFLTYFQNEAQLDKSGLPSDRFFAERPEGSVSTLKIQRTQQEDSAVYLCASSLEAGGGLAGKEQFFGPGTRLTVL.

This clonotype was recorded at least ten times. The rearrangement links TRBV19 to TRBJ2-7; weak D call: TRBD1 (5 bases). Trimming pared 3 bases from V and 0 bases from J, leaving 12 bases between. Germline V CDR1 and CDR2: LNHDA, SQIVND (reference sequence). The CDR3 is 15 amino acids. The CDR3 nucleotides read TGTGCCAGTAGTATGGGGCCGTCTAGCTCCTACGAGCAGTACTTC. This translates into CASSMGPSSSYEQYF.

The table lists this clonotype with many counts. The chain employs TRBV9 and TRBJ2-1; no clear D. The V and J ends lost 5 bases and 7 bases respectively, with 13 bases between them. The length of the CDR3 is 13 residues. Per germline, CDR1 SGDLS and CDR2 YYNGEE. CDR3: CASRPPVANEQFF. CDR3 DNA: TGTGCCAGCAGGCCCCCGGTTGCAAATGAGCAGTTCTTC.

This clonotype was recorded at least ten times. This chain joins TRBV20-1 and TRBJ2-2, with D unresolved. The V gene lost 6 bases and the J gene lost 1 base, with 9 bases spanning the gap. The CDR3 consists of 13 residues. From germline, CDR1 is DFQATT and CDR2 SNEGSKA (reference sequence). The CDR3 sequence is CSARSLNTGELFF. CDR3 sequence (DNA): TGCAGTGCCCGCAGCTTGAACACCGGGGAGCTGTTTTTT.

This clonotype was found many times. V and J are TRBV7-2 and TRBJ2-7, with 7 nucleotides matching TRBD2. V was clipped by 5 bases and J by 2 bases; unmatched bases: 9. CDR3 length equals 15 residues. The germline CDR1 and CDR2 sequences are SGHTA and FQGNSA. In DNA form, the CDR3 reads TGTGCCAGCAGCGCCATCTGGGAGGGGACCTACGAGCAGTACTTC. This gives the protein CASSAIWEGTYEQYF.

This clonotype was recorded many times. The chain links TRBV19 to TRBJ2-1; unclear D gene. Trimming shortened V by 2 bases and J by 9 bases, and 26 bases separated the two germline ends. Germline values: CDR1 LNHDA, CDR2 SQIVND (reference sequence). This CDR3 comprises 18 residues. DNA of the CDR3: TGTGCCAGTAGTATATGGGCGACCGACACTCCCGCGATTGGTGAGCAGTTCTTC. Protein: CASSIWATDTPAIGEQFF.

This clonotype was seen at least ten times. The chain combines TRBV18 with TRBJ1-6; D ambiguous. V was clipped by 2 bases and J by 2 bases, with 10 bases between them. The CDR3 sequence is 16 residues long. Germline CDR1 and CDR2: KGHSH and LQKENI. The DNA of the CDR3 is TGTGCCAGCTCACCAAGGGATAGGACCTATAATTCACCCCTCCACTTT. Encoded protein: CASSPRDRTYNSPLHF.

This clonotype came up a few times. The CDR3 sequence is CASSLYPSGGNTQYF. CDR3 bases: TGTGCCAGCAGTTTATACCCAAGTGGGGGGAATACGCAGTATTTT. The chain joins TRBV27 to TRBJ2-3; a possible D gene is TRBD2 (6 bases). Germline values: CDR1 MNHEY, CDR2 SMNVEV (reference sequence). The length of the CDR3 is 15 residues. With 1 base removed from V and 7 bases from J, the gap between germline ends came to 15 bases.

This clonotype was detected ten times or more. V gene TRBV12-3 or TRBV12-4 combines with J gene TRBJ2-1; unclear D gene. The CDR3 is 13 residues long. Trimming took 8 bases from V and 11 from J, leaving 19 bases between them. CDR3 sequence: CASGPTGFVKQFF. Here the CDR3 DNA reads TGTGCCAGCGGCCCGACTGGATTTGTTAAGCAGTTCTTC.

In its sample, this clonotype was seen many times. The chain carries TRBV18 and TRBJ2-4, with D possibly TRBD1 on 6 matching bases. V lost 4 bases, J lost 1 base, and 14 bases lay in between. The germline V gene encodes CDR1 KGHSH and CDR2 LQKENI. This CDR3 region has 16 residues. This chain's CDR3 is CASSRGPTGAKNIQYF. DNA of the CDR3: TGTGCCAGCTCACGGGGGCCAACAGGCGCCAAAAACATTCAGTACTTC.

This clonotype was counted at least ten times. The chain combines TRBV12-3 or TRBV12-4 with TRBJ2-5; the match to TRBD2 covers 12 bases. The length of the CDR3 is 15 residues. V lost 5 bases, J lost 3 bases, and 4 bases stayed unmatched. CDR3 residues: CASSARLAGEETQYF. The CDR3 DNA sequence: TGTGCCAGCAGTGCTAGACTAGCGGGAGAAGAGACCCAGTACTTC.